This T cell receptor beta chain was profiled in a study of T-cell memory formation after mild COVID-19. Trimming took 7 bases from V and 6 from J; bases not matched to a gene: 11. The CDR3 is 14 amino acids. Germline CDR1 SGHRS, CDR2 YFSETQ. TCRdb used MiXCR to reprocess the 5' RACE reads, holding one entry per CDR3 protein. Here the sample spans roughly 240,000 distinct CDR3 sequences, over 15% being singletons. The receptor was derived from an adult woman who had mild COVID-19 (a few samples of this study predate the infection). Cell type and time point are not known. The sample comprised PBMCs or a T cell subset sorted from them (not recorded which). The chain couples TRBV5-1 to TRBJ2-5, with 8 bases identical to TRBD2. The CDR3 spells CASRPGGPRQTQYF. The CDR3, as DNA: TGCGCCAGCCGCCCGGGGGGGCCACGTCAGACCCAGTACTTC.